This TCR beta chain was profiled in a study of response to subunit inactivated influenza vaccine. This clonotype was seen a few times. The germline CDR1 and CDR2 sequences are KGHSH and LQKENI. The CDR3 extends over 15 amino acids. The J segment lost 5 bases and the V segment lost 0 bases, leaving 5 bases of the junction unmatched. Using its own MiXCR run on the RT-PCR reads, TCRdb lists one record per CDR3 protein. Among more than 700,000 distinct CDR3 sequences listed, 21% were seen once. The input for sequencing was PBMCs from blood, taken roughly 5 days after vaccination. The clonotype was recovered from a man aged 45 to 65 who received an inactivated influenza vaccine. V usage is TRBV18 and J usage is TRBJ2-7, with 9 bases fitting TRBD1. CDR3 in amino acids: CASSPPGTGSHEQYF. Written as DNA, the CDR3 is TGTGCCAGCTCACCACCGGGGACAGGGAGCCACGAGCAGTACTTC.